This T cell receptor (beta chain) was recorded in a study of T cell responses to AZD1222 COVID-19 vaccine. General study findings and limits: Of the AZD1222 recipients, only 5 to 7 were seropositive at baseline.

Of note for this clone: Its antigen remains unidentified.

This CDR3 contains 16 residues. Trimming removed 2 bases at V and 8 bases at J, with 20 bases between. CDR1 is SGHRS, CDR2 YFSETQ, per germline. Profiled with immunoSEQ multiplex PCR; TCRdb holds only in-frame clones, not every one. The data contain about 140,000 clones, over 75% of them singletons. The specimen was peripheral blood, collected on day 0 of AZD1222 vaccination. The clonotype comes from an adult in good health. The rearrangement joins TRBV5-1 to TRBJ2-1, with D possibly TRBD2 on 6 matching bases. The CDR3 protein is CASSLVPRGGEDEQFF. The CDR3 DNA reads as TGCGCCAGCAGCTTAGTACCTAGGGGCGGGGAGGATGAGCAGTTCTTC.